Listed here are 19 T cell receptor beta chains from one sample, sequenced in a study of CD8 T cells in ankylosing spondylitis. Study-wide points: What seemed typical of ankylosing spondylitis blood was a TCR beta motif built from several highly homologous variants.

No antigens are known for them. TCRdb itself ran the 5' RACE reads through MiXCR, one entry per CDR3 protein. This table has about 440,000 distinct CDR3 sequences, about a sixth appearing once. Sequencing was performed on blood, either unsorted or a sorted T cell fraction (not recorded which). These receptors were obtained from a male donor with ankylosing spondylitis.

The rearrangement links TRBV28 to TRBJ1-2, with D perhaps matching TRBD1 (6 bases). The CDR3 covers 13 residues. The germline V gene has CDR1 MDHEN and CDR2 SYDVKM. With 7 bases removed from V and 14 bases from J, the gap between germline ends came to 23 bases. Written as DNA, the CDR3 is TGTGCCAGCATTCTCTCCGGACAGCAGCCTCTTACCTTC. As protein: CASILSGQQPLTF.

J is TRBJ2-6 and V is TRBV5-1; a possible D gene is TRBD1 (5 bases). This CDR3 has 17 residues. V was cut by 2 bases and J by 0 bases, with 12 bases left in between. Germline lookup yields CDR1 SGHRS and CDR2 YFSETQ. CDR3 nucleotides: TGCGCCAGCAGCTTCACAGGTCAGAGCTCTGGGGCCAACGTCCTGACTTTC. It is translated as CASSFTGQSSGANVLTF.

The V gene is TRBV4-2, the J gene TRBJ2-7; a possible D gene is TRBD2 (6 bases). The CDR3 runs to 16 residues. The ends were cut back, 3 bases at V and 0 bases at J, with 15 bases in the middle. Germline V gene sequence: CDR1 LGHNA, CDR2 YNFKEQ. This CDR3 is CASSQVQRASSYEQYF. CDR3 nucleotide sequence: TGTGCCAGCAGCCAGGTTCAGCGGGCGAGCTCCTACGAGCAGTACTTC.

This clonotype was counted between two and nine times. The chain recombines TRBV4-1 with TRBJ1-6; 7 bases match TRBD1. Germline V lookup: CDR1 MGHRA, CDR2 YSYEKL. The CDR3 is 15 amino acids. The ends lost 8 bases at V and 10 bases at J; junction bases unmatched: 14. The CDR3 is CASPLPDRVKSPLHF. Here the CDR3 DNA reads TGCGCCAGCCCCCTCCCCGACAGGGTGAAGTCACCCCTCCACTTT.

The chain employs TRBV2 and TRBJ1-1; no clear D. Germline V lookup: CDR1 SNHLY, CDR2 FYNNEI. The CDR3 spans 14 residues. Trimming removed 6 bases at V and 0 bases at J, with 11 bases between. Here the CDR3 DNA reads TGTGCCAGCAGGGCCGGAGACGTGAACACTGAAGCTTTCTTT. Its translation: CASRAGDVNTEAFF.

In this sample, this clonotype turned up a few times. The chain joins TRBV20-1 to TRBJ2-1, with 12 bases identical to TRBD2. V lost 5 bases and J lost 7; bases outside the gene matches: 6. Germline CDR1 and CDR2: DFQATT and SNEGSKA (reference sequence). The CDR3 covers 14 residues. The DNA for the CDR3 is TGCAGTGCTCGGACTAGCGGGACTGGTAATGAGCAGTTCTTC. This encodes CSARTSGTGNEQFF.

This clonotype was seen repeatedly, ten times or more. V is TRBV4-1 and J is TRBJ2-1; weak D call: TRBD2 (5 bases). Germline loops: CDR1 MGHRA, CDR2 YSYEKL. The CDR3 is made up of 14 amino acids. The ends were cut back, 5 bases at V and 4 bases at J, with 12 bases in the middle. The CDR3 here is CASSVGSLYNEQFF. CDR3 in DNA: TGCGCCAGCAGCGTGGGGAGTTTGTACAATGAGCAGTTCTTC.

This chain uses TRBV18 with TRBJ2-6; 7 bases map to TRBD1. CDR1 KGHSH and CDR2 LQKENI come from the germline V gene. The V and J ends lost 3 bases and 1 base, in that order; junction bases with no gene match: 3. CDR3 length: 16 residues. As DNA, the CDR3 is TGTGCCAGCTCACCGACACAGGGGTCTGGGGCCAACGTCCTGACTTTC. It codes for CASSPTQGSGANVLTF.

This clonotype was counted only a few times. The genes are TRBV28 and TRBJ1-2; the D gene is possibly TRBD1 (5 bases). Germline V gene lookup returns CDR1 MDHEN and CDR2 SYDVKM. The ends were cut back, 4 bases at V and 2 bases at J, with 20 bases in the middle. This CDR3 region has 17 residues. For the CDR3, the DNA is TGTGCCAGCAGTTCCTTGGGGCGAAGACGGGCAAACTATGGCTACACCTTC. Amino acid sequence: CASSSLGRRRANYGYTF.

The chain uses TRBV6-2 or TRBV6-3 and TRBJ2-5; weak D call: TRBD2 (5 bases). Trimming removed 7 bases from V and 5 bases from J, with 11 bases in between. The CDR3 length is 12 residues. CDR1 is MNHEY and CDR2 is SVGEGT in the germline V gene. The CDR3 spells CASTDRRETQYF. The CDR3 bases are TGTGCCAGCACGGACCGGAGGGAGACCCAGTACTTC.

This clonotype was observed at least ten times. This chain joins TRBV4-1 and TRBJ2-1; possible D gene TRBD2, 5 bases. The CDR3 contains 13 residues. Germline CDR1 reads MGHRA; CDR2 reads YSYEKL. The germline V and J ends were trimmed by 2 bases and 8 bases, with 10 bases remaining between them. CDR3 bases: TGCGCCAGCAGCCAACATGGGAGCGATGAGCAGTTCTTC. Its protein product is CASSQHGSDEQFF.

V usage is TRBV7-8 and J usage is TRBJ2-3; D could derive from TRBD1 or TRBD2 (6 bases each). The V end was cut by 2 bases, the J end by 7 bases, with 19 bases between. CDR3 size: 16 residues. Germline V gene lookup returns CDR1 SGHVS and CDR2 FQNEAQ. CDR3 region: CASSLSRGRAANTQYF. CDR3 bases: TGTGCCAGCAGCTTATCCCGGGGGCGGGCCGCGAATACGCAGTATTTT. Drawing the rest from reference TRBV7-8 and TRBJ2-3, the complete variable domain is GAGVSQSPRYKVAKRGQDVALRCDPISGHVSLFWYQQALGQGPEFLTYFQNEAQLDKSGLPSDRFFAERPEGSVSTLKIQRTQQEDSAVYLCASSLSRGRAANTQYFGPGTRLTVL.

V gene TRBV18 combines with J gene TRBJ1-5; 7 nucleotides agree with TRBD1. CDR1 is KGHSH and CDR2 is LQKENI in the germline V gene. CDR3 length: 14 amino acids. Losses at the gene ends were 6 bases for V and 4 bases for J; bases not matched to a gene: 6. Here the CDR3 DNA reads TGTGCCAGCTCCCAACAGACAGGGAATCAGCCCCAGCATTTT. Translating gives CASSQQTGNQPQHF.

This clonotype was seen only a few times. The chain has TRBV5-1 and TRBJ1-1, with TRBD1 as a possible D gene (5 bases). From germline, CDR1 is SGHRS and CDR2 YFSETQ. Trimming removed 1 base at V and 1 base at J, with 11 bases between. This CDR3 is 15 amino acids long. CDR3 loop: CASSLRGFENTEAFF. DNA for the CDR3: TGCGCCAGCAGCTTGCGGGGGTTCGAGAACACTGAAGCTTTCTTT.

This clonotype was recorded a few times. The chain recombines TRBV11-2 with TRBJ2-1; 15 bases map to TRBD2. From germline, CDR1 is SGHAT and CDR2 FQNNGV. With 6 bases clipped from V and 2 bases from J, the junction kept 11 bases outside the gene matches. This CDR3 comprises 19 residues. DNA of the CDR3: TGTGCCAGCAGGCCCACGGGACTAGCGGGGGGCATGGCCTACAATGAGCAGTTCTTC. Its translation is CASRPTGLAGGMAYNEQFF.

This chain links TRBV2 with TRBJ2-4, with D hard to call. This CDR3 spans 13 amino acids. CDR1 SNHLY and CDR2 FYNNEI come from the germline V gene. V lost 6 bases and J lost 3, with 9 bases in between. As DNA, the CDR3 is TGTGCCAGCAGCGTAGGTGGCAAAAACATTCAGTACTTC. Protein: CASSVGGKNIQYF.

This clonotype was seen more than once but under ten times. The rearrangement joins TRBV19 to TRBJ2-3; possible D gene TRBD2, 5 bases. V lost 1 base and J 6 bases, leaving 17 bases between the germline ends. This CDR3 region has 16 residues. Germline CDR1 and CDR2: LNHDA and SQIVND (reference sequence). The CDR3: CASSIGLASISDTQYF. The CDR3 bases are TGTGCCAGTAGTATAGGGTTAGCGTCGATCTCGGATACGCAGTATTTT.

This clonotype has only a few counts. The chain employs TRBV19 and TRBJ1-2; the D is unclear. The CDR3 runs 16 residues. Germline assignment: CDR1 LNHDA and CDR2 SQIVND (reference sequence). V lost 3 bases and J lost 4, with 18 bases in between. CDR3 coding DNA: TGTGCCAGTAGTATTTGGACTGCCCGAATTCGCTATGGCTACACCTTC. As protein: CASSIWTARIRYGYTF.

The chain recombines TRBV18 with TRBJ2-3; tentatively, D is TRBD1 or TRBD2 (6 bases each). Per germline, CDR1 KGHSH and CDR2 LQKENI. The CDR3 contains 15 residues. Trimming left V 6 bases short and J 2 bases short, with 15 bases between. The CDR3 DNA sequence: TGTGCCAGCTCCGCCAAGGGGGGTGACACAGATACGCAGTATTTT. Its translation is CASSAKGGDTDTQYF. The complete variable domain, with remaining parts taken from reference TRBV18 and TRBJ2-3, reads NAGVMQNPRHLVRRRGQEARLRCSPMKGHSHVYWYRQLPEEGLKFMVYLQKENIIDESGMPKERFSAEFPKEGPSILRIQQVVRGDSAAYFCASSAKGGDTDTQYFGPGTRLTVL.